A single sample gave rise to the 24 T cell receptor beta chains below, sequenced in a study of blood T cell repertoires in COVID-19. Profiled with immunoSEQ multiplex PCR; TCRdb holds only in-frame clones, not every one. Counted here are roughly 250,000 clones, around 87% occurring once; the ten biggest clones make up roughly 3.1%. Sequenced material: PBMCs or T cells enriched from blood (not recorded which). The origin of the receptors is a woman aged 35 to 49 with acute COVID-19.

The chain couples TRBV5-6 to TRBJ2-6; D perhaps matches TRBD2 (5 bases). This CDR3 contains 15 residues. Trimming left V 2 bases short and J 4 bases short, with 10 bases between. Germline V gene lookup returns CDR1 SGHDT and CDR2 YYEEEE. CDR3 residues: CASSFWESGANVLTF. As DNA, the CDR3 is TGTGCCAGCAGCTTCTGGGAGTCCGGGGCCAACGTCCTGACTTTC. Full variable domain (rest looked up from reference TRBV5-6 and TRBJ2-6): DAGVTQSPTHLIKTRGQQVTLRCSPKSGHDTVSWYQQALGQGPQFIFQYYEEEERQRGNFPDRFSGHQFPNYSSELNVNALLLGDSALYLCASSFWESGANVLTFGAGSRLTVL.

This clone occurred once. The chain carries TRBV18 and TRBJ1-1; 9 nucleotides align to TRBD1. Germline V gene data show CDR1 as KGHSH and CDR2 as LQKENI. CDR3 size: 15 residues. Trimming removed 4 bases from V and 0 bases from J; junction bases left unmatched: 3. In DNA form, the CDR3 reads TGTGCCAGCTCACTGACAGGGGGAATGAACACTGAAGCTTTCTTT. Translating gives CASSLTGGMNTEAFF.

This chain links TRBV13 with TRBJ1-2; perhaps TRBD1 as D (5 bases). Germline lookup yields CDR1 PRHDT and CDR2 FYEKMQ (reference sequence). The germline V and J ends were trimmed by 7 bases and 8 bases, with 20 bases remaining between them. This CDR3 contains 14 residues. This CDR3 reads CASTSGHGMGGYTF. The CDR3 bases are TGTGCCAGCACCTCCGGACACGGTATGGGAGGCTACACCTTC.

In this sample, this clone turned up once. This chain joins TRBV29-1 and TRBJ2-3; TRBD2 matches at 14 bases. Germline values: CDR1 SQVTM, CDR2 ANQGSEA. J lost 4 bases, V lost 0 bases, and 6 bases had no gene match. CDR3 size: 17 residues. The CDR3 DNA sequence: TGCAGCGTTGAAGATCGGGGGACTAGCGGGAGACCAGATACGCAGTATTTT. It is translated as CSVEDRGTSGRPDTQYF.

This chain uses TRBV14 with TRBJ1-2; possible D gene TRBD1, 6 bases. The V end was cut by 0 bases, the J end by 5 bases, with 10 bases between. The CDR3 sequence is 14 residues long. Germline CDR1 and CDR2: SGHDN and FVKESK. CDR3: CASSQDLGGYGYTF. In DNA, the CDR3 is TGTGCCAGCAGCCAAGATCTAGGGGGATATGGCTACACCTTC.

DNA for the CDR3: TGTGCCAGCAGCCGCCAGCGGGACTACAATGAGCAGTTCTTC. Encoded protein: CASSRQRDYNEQFF. The V gene is TRBV28, the J gene TRBJ2-1, with 7 bases lining up with TRBD2. Trimming took 6 bases from V and 3 from J; bases not matched to a gene: 5. There are 14 residues in the CDR3. In germline, CDR1 is MDHEN, CDR2 SYDVKM.

The CDR3 DNA reads as TGTGCCAGCCTCGGGACATCCAAAGGGTACGAGCAGTACTTC. It encodes CASLGTSKGYEQYF. The rearrangement joins TRBV2 to TRBJ2-7, with D possibly matching TRBD1 (6 bases). The CDR3 is made up of 14 amino acids. The V end was cut by 8 bases, the J end by 4 bases, with 18 bases between. The germline V gene has CDR1 SNHLY and CDR2 FYNNEI. The entire variable domain, with the rest obtained from reference TRBV2 and TRBJ2-7, is as follows: EPEVTQTPSHQVTQMGQEVILRCVPISNHLYFYWYRQILGQKVEFLVSFYNNEISEKSEIFDDQFSVERPDGSNFTLKIRSTKLEDSAMYFCASLGTSKGYEQYFGPGTRLTVT.

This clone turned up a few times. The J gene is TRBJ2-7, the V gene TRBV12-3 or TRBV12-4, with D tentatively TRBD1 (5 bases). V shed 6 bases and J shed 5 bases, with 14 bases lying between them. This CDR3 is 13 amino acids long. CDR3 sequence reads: CASRRQNSNEQYF. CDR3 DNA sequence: TGTGCCAGCAGGAGACAGAATTCCAACGAGCAGTACTTC.

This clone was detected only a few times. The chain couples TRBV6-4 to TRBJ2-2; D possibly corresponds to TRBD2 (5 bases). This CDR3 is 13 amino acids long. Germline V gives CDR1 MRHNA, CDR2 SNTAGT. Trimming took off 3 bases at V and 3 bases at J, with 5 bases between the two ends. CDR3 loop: CASSERDTGELFF. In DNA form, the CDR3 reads TGTGCCAGCAGTGAGCGGGACACCGGGGAGCTGTTTTTT.

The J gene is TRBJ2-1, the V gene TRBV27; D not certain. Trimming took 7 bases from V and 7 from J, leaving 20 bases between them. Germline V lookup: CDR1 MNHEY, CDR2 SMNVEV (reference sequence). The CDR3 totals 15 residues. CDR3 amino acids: CASNLLVFLINEQFF. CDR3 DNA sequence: TGTGCCAGCAACCTGCTAGTTTTTTTGATAAATGAGCAGTTCTTC.

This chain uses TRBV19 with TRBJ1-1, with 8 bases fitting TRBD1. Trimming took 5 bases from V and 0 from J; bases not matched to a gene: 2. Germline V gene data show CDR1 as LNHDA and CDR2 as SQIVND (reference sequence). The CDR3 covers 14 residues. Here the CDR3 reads CASSRTGLNTEAFF. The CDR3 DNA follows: TGTGCCAGTAGTCGGACAGGGTTGAACACTGAAGCTTTCTTT.

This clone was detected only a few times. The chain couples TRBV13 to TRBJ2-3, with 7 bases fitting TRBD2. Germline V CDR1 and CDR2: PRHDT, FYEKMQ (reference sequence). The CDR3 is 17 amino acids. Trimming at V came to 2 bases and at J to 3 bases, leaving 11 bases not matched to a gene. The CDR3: CASSLLGGASGTDTQYF. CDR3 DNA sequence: TGTGCCAGCAGCTTACTAGGTGGGGCTAGCGGAACAGATACGCAGTATTTT.

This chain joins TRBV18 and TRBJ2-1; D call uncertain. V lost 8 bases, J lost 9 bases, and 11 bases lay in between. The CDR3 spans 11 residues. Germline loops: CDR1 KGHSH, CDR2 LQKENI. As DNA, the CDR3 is TGTGCCAGCCGAAGACTTGGTGAGCAGTTCTTC. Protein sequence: CASRRLGEQFF.

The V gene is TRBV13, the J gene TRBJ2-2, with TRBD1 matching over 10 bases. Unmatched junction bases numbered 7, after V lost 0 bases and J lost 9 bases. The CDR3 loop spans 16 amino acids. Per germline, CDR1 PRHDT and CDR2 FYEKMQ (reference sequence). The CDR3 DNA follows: TGTGCCAGCAGCTTAGGGACAGGGGGCGCGGACCGGGAGCTGTTTTTT. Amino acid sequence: CASSLGTGGADRELFF.

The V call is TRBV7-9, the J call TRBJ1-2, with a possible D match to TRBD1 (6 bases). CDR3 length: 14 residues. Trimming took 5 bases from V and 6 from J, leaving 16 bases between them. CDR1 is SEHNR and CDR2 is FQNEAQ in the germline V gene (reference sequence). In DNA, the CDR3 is TGTGCCAGCAGCCTCCTCAGGGACATCCATGGCTACACCTTC. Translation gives CASSLLRDIHGYTF.

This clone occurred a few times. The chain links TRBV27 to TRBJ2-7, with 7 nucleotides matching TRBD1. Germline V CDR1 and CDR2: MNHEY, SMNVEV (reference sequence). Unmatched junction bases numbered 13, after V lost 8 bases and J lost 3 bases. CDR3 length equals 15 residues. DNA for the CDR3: TGTGCCAGCGGCCCCCTCTCACAGGGGAGCTACGAGCAGTACTTC. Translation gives CASGPLSQGSYEQYF.

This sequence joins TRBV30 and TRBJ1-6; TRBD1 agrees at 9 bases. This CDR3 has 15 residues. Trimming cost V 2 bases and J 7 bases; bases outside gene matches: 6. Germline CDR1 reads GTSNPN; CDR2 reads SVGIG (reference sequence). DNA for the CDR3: TGTGCCTGGAGTAAAACCGGGACAGGGAATTCACCCCTCCACTTT. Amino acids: CAWSKTGTGNSPLHF.

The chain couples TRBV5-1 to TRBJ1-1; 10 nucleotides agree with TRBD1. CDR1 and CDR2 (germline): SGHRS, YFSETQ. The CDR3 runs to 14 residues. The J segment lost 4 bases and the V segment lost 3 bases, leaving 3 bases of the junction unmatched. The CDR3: CASSSGTGVTEAFF. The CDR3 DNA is TGCGCCAGCAGCTCCGGGACAGGGGTCACTGAAGCTTTCTTT.

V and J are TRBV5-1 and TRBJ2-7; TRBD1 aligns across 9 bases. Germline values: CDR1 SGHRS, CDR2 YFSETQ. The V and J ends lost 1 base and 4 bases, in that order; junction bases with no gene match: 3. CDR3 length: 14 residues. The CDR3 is CASSLTQGAYEQYF. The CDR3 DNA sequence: TGCGCCAGCAGCTTGACACAGGGGGCATACGAGCAGTACTTC.

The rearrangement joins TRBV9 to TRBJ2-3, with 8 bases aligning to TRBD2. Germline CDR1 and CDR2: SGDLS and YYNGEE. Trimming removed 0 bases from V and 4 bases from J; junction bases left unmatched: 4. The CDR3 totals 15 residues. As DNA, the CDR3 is TGTGCCAGCAGCGTAGGTCTAGCGGGTGCAGATACGCAGTATTTT. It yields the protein CASSVGLAGADTQYF.

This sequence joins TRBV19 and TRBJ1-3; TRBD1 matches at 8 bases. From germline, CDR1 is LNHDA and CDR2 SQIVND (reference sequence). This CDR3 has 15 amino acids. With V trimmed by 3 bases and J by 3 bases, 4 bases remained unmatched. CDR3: CASSMAGGFGNTIYF. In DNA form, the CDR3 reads TGTGCCAGTAGTATGGCAGGGGGCTTTGGAAACACCATATATTTT.

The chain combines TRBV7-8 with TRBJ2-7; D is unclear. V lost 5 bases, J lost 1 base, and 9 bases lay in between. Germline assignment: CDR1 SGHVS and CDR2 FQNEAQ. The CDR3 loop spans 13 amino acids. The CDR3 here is CASSLPGSYEQYF. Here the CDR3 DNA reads TGTGCCAGCAGCCTCCCAGGATCCTACGAGCAGTACTTC.

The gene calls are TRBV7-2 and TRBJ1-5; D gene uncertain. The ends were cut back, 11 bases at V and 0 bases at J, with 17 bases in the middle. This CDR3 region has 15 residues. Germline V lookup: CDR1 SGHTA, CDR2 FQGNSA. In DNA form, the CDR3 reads TGTGCCTCCAGCTTAGGAGGGAATAGCAATCAGCCCCAGCATTTT. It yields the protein CASSLGGNSNQPQHF.

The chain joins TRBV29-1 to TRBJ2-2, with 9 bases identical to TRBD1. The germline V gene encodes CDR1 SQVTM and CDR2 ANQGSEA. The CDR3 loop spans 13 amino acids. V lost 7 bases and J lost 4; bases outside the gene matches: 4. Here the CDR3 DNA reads TGCAGCGGAAGGACAGGGGTCACCGGGGAGCTGTTTTTT. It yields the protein CSGRTGVTGELFF.